The rows below give T cell receptor beta chains drawn from one sample of a study of cytomegalovirus exposure and HLA in healthy donors. The assay was immunoSEQ multiplex PCR, and TCRdb's table has in-frame clones only and misses some. The sample contains around 120,000 clones, about four fifths of which appear only once. What was sequenced was PBMCs. These receptors were taken from a human donor in good health. CDR3s include the opening cysteine and the closing phenylalanine or tryptophan. D genes are given only for firm matches. Part of the rows lack a size; the others show once, few, many or a class for expanded clones.

v_call: TRBV15
clone_size: NA
j_call: TRBJ2-3
d_call: TRBD2
cdr3_nt: TGTGCCACCAGCAGAGAAAGCGGGGGGTCCGATACGCAGTATTTT
cdr3_aa: CATSRESGGSDTQYF

v_call: TRBV29-1
clone_size: NA
j_call: TRBJ2-5
d_call: NA
cdr3_nt: TGCAGCGTTGAAGTGCTGGGGGGGCGAGAGACCCAGTACTTC
cdr3_aa: CSVEVLGGRETQYF

v_call: TRBV7-2
clone_size: NA
j_call: TRBJ2-1
d_call: TRBD2
cdr3_nt: TGTGCCAGCCGGCCGGGACTAGCGGGGGGTCGGAATGAGCAGTTCTTC
cdr3_aa: CASRPGLAGGRNEQFF

v_call: TRBV9
clone_size: NA
j_call: TRBJ2-3
d_call: TRBD2
cdr3_nt: TGTGCCAGCAGCGCTCCGGGACTAGCGGGAGATACGCAGTATTTT
cdr3_aa: CASSAPGLAGDTQYF

v_call: TRBV19
clone_size: NA
j_call: TRBJ1-5
d_call: NA
cdr3_nt: TGTGCCAGTAGCCAAGACAGTTATAGCAATCAGCCCCAGCATTTT
cdr3_aa: CASSQDSYSNQPQHF

v_call: TRBV5-6
clone_size: NA
j_call: TRBJ2-5
d_call: TRBD2
cdr3_nt: TGTGCCAGCAGCTCGACTAGCGGGGCCCGACACTGGGAGACCCAGTACTTC
cdr3_aa: CASSSTSGARHWETQYF

v_call: TRBV15
clone_size: NA
j_call: TRBJ2-1
d_call: TRBD1
cdr3_nt: TGTGCCACCAGCCGGGACAGGGGATCGTACAATGAGCAGTTCTTC
cdr3_aa: CATSRDRGSYNEQFF

v_call: TRBV19
clone_size: NA
j_call: TRBJ1-5
d_call: NA
cdr3_nt: TGTGCCAGTAGGCCGACAGAAAATCAGCCCCAGCATTTT
cdr3_aa: CASRPTENQPQHF

v_call: TRBV4-1
clone_size: NA
j_call: TRBJ1-1
d_call: TRBD1
cdr3_nt: TGCGCCAGCAGCTACCGGGACAGGAACACTGAAGCTTTCTTT
cdr3_aa: CASSYRDRNTEAFF

v_call: TRBV28
clone_size: NA
j_call: TRBJ2-3
d_call: TRBD2
cdr3_nt: TGTGCCAGCAGTTTATCTGGCGGGGGGGCCCCAGATACGCAGTATTTT
cdr3_aa: CASSLSGGGAPDTQYF

v_call: TRBV28
clone_size: NA
j_call: TRBJ1-5
d_call: NA
cdr3_nt: TGTGCCAGCAGCCAAGCCGGTAATGCTCAGCCCCAGCATTTT
cdr3_aa: CASSQAGNAQPQHF

v_call: TRBV6-5
clone_size: few
j_call: TRBJ2-7
d_call: TRBD2
cdr3_nt: TGTGCCACACGCCTTGGAGCGGGGAACTCCTACGAGCAGTACTTC
cdr3_aa: CATRLGAGNSYEQYF

v_call: TRBV11-2
clone_size: few
j_call: TRBJ2-2
d_call: TRBD2
cdr3_nt: TGTGCCAGCCGATTAAGGGGGACTAGGAACACCGGGGAGCTGTTTTTT
cdr3_aa: CASRLRGTRNTGELFF

v_call: TRBV14
clone_size: NA
j_call: TRBJ2-3
d_call: NA
cdr3_nt: TGTGCCAGCAGCAGGCGTACTACGGGGGATACGCAGTATTTT
cdr3_aa: CASSRRTTGDTQYF

v_call: TRBV2
clone_size: NA
j_call: TRBJ1-4
d_call: NA
cdr3_nt: TGTGCCAGCAGTGGGGAGCGTGAAAAACTGTTTTTT
cdr3_aa: CASSGEREKLFF

v_call: TRBV4-2
clone_size: NA
j_call: TRBJ1-3
d_call: NA
cdr3_nt: TGTGCCAGCAGCAACCTGGGGGATGGCAGGGGAACAAACACCATATATTTT
cdr3_aa: CASSNLGDGRGTNTIYF

v_call: TRBV1
clone_size: NA
j_call: TRBJ2-2
d_call: NA
cdr3_nt: TGCACCAGCAGCCTAGCGGCGAGCGGCGGGGAGCTGTTTTTT
cdr3_aa: CTSSLAASGGELFF

v_call: TRBV6-6
clone_size: NA
j_call: TRBJ2-7
d_call: NA
cdr3_nt: TGTGCCAGCAGTTACGCGGAGACCTCCTACGAGCAGTACTTC
cdr3_aa: CASSYAETSYEQYF

v_call: TRBV7-6
clone_size: NA
j_call: TRBJ1-5
d_call: NA
cdr3_nt: TGTGCCAGCAGCTTATCCCCGGTACAGCCCCAGCATTTT
cdr3_aa: CASSLSPVQPQHF

v_call: TRBV19
clone_size: few
j_call: TRBJ1-2
d_call: NA
cdr3_nt: TGTGCCAGTAGCTCCGACACCGACCCTCTTCTAGGCTACACCTTC
cdr3_aa: CASSSDTDPLLGYTF

v_call: TRBV19
clone_size: NA
j_call: TRBJ1-6
d_call: NA
cdr3_nt: TGTGCCAGTAGTACTCTGGGGGGAATGGATAATTCACCCCTCCACTTT
cdr3_aa: CASSTLGGMDNSPLHF

v_call: TRBV6-5
clone_size: once
j_call: TRBJ1-1
d_call: NA
cdr3_nt: TGTGCCAGCAGTTATGGACTTGATGATTCTGAAGCTTTCTTT
cdr3_aa: CASSYGLDDSEAFF

v_call: TRBV28
clone_size: NA
j_call: TRBJ2-7
d_call: NA
cdr3_nt: TGTGCCAGCACCCCAGAGAGGGAAATCTACGAGCAGTACTTC
cdr3_aa: CASTPEREIYEQYF

v_call: TRBV29-1
clone_size: once
j_call: TRBJ1-2
d_call: TRBD1
cdr3_nt: TGCAGCGTTCGACAGGGCGGCGGCTACACCTTC
cdr3_aa: CSVRQGGGYTF

v_call: TRBV5-6
clone_size: few
j_call: TRBJ2-1
d_call: NA
cdr3_nt: TGTGCCAGCAGCTTGGAACGGAATGAGCAGTTCTTC
cdr3_aa: CASSLERNEQFF

v_call: TRBV27
clone_size: NA
j_call: TRBJ2-1
d_call: TRBD2
cdr3_nt: TGTGCCAGCAGTTCGCCCCTAGCGGGGGCGTACAATGAGCAGTTCTTC
cdr3_aa: CASSSPLAGAYNEQFF

v_call: TRBV6-1
clone_size: NA
j_call: TRBJ2-3
d_call: NA
cdr3_nt: TGTGCCAGCAAGTTCCCAGGGGATAGGGCGCAGTATTTT
cdr3_aa: CASKFPGDRAQYF

v_call: TRBV2
clone_size: few
j_call: TRBJ2-7
d_call: NA
cdr3_nt: TGTGCCAGGAGCGCCGCGGCGAGCACCTACGAGCAGTACTTC
cdr3_aa: CARSAAASTYEQYF

v_call: TRBV2
clone_size: once
j_call: TRBJ2-5
d_call: TRBD2
cdr3_nt: TGTGCCAGCCTGGGGGTTAGCGGGGCCTACGGGGAGACCCAGTACTTC
cdr3_aa: CASLGVSGAYGETQYF

v_call: TRBV7-9
clone_size: NA
j_call: TRBJ2-7
d_call: TRBD1
cdr3_nt: TGTGCCAGCAGCCCTAGGACAGGGGAGGTCGGAGGGCAGTACTTC
cdr3_aa: CASSPRTGEVGGQYF

v_call: TRBV7-3
clone_size: NA
j_call: TRBJ1-2
d_call: TRBD1
cdr3_nt: TGTGCCAGCAGCTTAGAGGGGACAGGTGGAGGGGGCTACACCTTC
cdr3_aa: CASSLEGTGGGGYTF

v_call: TRBV19
clone_size: NA
j_call: TRBJ1-1
d_call: NA
cdr3_nt: TGTGCCAGTAGTATTTCGGATGAGGGTTCGAACACTGAAGCTTTCTTT
cdr3_aa: CASSISDEGSNTEAFF

v_call: TRBV7-9
clone_size: NA
j_call: TRBJ2-7
d_call: TRBD1
cdr3_nt: TGTGCCAGCAGCTCAGCCCCGGGACAGGGCTACGAGCAGTACTTC
cdr3_aa: CASSSAPGQGYEQYF

v_call: TRBV19
clone_size: NA
j_call: TRBJ1-4
d_call: NA
cdr3_nt: TGTGCCAGTAGTATAGCAAGCGGGGGTGGCGAAAAACTGTTTTTT
cdr3_aa: CASSIASGGGEKLFF